This TCR beta chain was sequenced for a study of regulatory dendritic cells for organ transplantation. About the study: Regulatory dendritic cells came from monocytes given vitamin D3 and IL-10.

This table comes from immunoSEQ multiplex PCR, and its TCRdb copy is limited to in-frame clones, with some not included. The data hold fewer than 25,000 clones, with 75% to 90% observed a single time. A note on this clone: Its target is unknown.

This CDR3 is 13 amino acids long. Unmatched junction bases numbered 5, after V lost 3 bases and J lost 6 bases. Per germline, CDR1 KGHSH and CDR2 LQKENI. Allogeneic regulatory or mature dendritic cells were co-cultured for 5 days with CFSE-labeled sorted T cells at 1:10. Study-wide findings and caveats: Among resting subsets, memory CD8+ cells contained the most alloreactive clonotypes. Alloreactive memory CD8+ T cell pools varied considerably between individuals. Naive CD4+ and CD8+ repertoires were highly diverse; memory CD8+ was most oligoclonal.

The receptor was derived from a human donor in good health. The chain links TRBV18 to TRBJ2-7; TRBD1 agrees at 7 bases. Sequencing was done on a sample of naive CD4+ T cells from blood cultured with regulatory dendritic cells. Specified subset: CD45RA+ naive T cells. The CDR3 protein is CASSPRQGSEQYF. For the CDR3, the DNA is TGTGCCAGCTCACCGAGACAGGGCAGCGAGCAGTACTTC. The full variable domain, with the rest looked up from reference TRBV18 and TRBJ2-7, is NAGVMQNPRHLVRRRGQEARLRCSPMKGHSHVYWYRQLPEEGLKFMVYLQKENIIDESGMPKERFSAEFPKEGPSILRIQQVVRGDSAAYFCASSPRQGSEQYFGPGTRLTVT.